The T cell receptor (beta chain) described here comes from a study of molecular identifiers for immune sequencing clone quantification. For bulk TCR libraries, previously described methods and listed TCR primers were used. TCRdb ran MiXCR on the PCR reads and lists one entry per CDR3 protein. The table lists roughly 50,000 distinct CDR3 sequences, around 34% of them singletons. Libraries for naive CD8 T cells, which were made from around 18,000 to 910,000 sorted cells, drew on 10%, 30% or 50% of the RNA. Trimming stripped 3 bases from V and 3 bases from J, with 17 bases between. This CDR3 has 17 residues. In this sample, this clonotype turned up once. Its specificity is not known. General study findings and limits: Detecting spiked Jurkat TCR RNA from one cell among about a million naive cells was reportedly possible.

This rearrangement joins TRBV12-3 or TRBV12-4 to TRBJ2-2; no reliable D call. What was sequenced was naive CD8+ T cells from blood, with Jurkat cell RNA spiked in. Specified subset: FACS-sorted CD8+CD4-CCR7+CD45RA+ naive T cells. The TCR originated in a human donor in good health. Some libraries in this study had Jurkat cell RNA spiked in. The CDR3 DNA reads TGTGCCAGCAGTTTGGCACGTGGAGCAGGTCACACCGGGGAGCTGTTTTTT. Encoded protein: CASSLARGAGHTGELFF.